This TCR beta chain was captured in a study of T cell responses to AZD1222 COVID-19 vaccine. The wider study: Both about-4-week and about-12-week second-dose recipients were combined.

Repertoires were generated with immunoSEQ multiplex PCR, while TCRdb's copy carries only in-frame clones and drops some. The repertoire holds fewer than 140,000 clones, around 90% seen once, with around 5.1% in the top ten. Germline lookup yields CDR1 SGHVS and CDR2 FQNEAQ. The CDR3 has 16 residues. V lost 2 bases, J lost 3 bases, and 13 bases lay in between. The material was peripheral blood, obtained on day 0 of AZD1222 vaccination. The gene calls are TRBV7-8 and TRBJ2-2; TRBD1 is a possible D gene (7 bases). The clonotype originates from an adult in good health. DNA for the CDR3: TGTGCCAGCAGCTTACGGGCAGGGGGGCACACCGGGGAGCTGTTTTTT. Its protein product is CASSLRAGGHTGELFF.